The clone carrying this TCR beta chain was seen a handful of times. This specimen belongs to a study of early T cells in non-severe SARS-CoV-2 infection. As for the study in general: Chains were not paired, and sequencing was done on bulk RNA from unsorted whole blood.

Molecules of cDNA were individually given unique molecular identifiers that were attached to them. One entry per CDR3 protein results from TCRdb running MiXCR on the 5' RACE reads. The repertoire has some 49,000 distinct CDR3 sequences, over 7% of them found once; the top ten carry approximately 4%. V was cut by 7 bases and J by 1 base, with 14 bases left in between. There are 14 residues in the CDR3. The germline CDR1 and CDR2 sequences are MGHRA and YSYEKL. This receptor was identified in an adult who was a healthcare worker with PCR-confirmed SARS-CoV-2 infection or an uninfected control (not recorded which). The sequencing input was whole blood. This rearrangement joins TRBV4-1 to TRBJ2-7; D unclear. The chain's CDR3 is CASKPFWGSYEQYF. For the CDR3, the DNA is TGCGCCAGCAAACCTTTTTGGGGTTCCTACGAGCAGTACTTC.